One and the same sample provided the 9 T cell receptor beta chains below, sequenced in a study of T cell clonotyping in hematopoietic cell transplantation (dated by TCRdb to about 2021). According to the study, the label for this sample's time point signals: recipient sample about 28 days before transplant, after cytoreduction. The library was prepared using the immunoSEQ multiplex PCR assay. TCRdb obtained this table from immuneACCESS and retained in-frame rearrangements with V and J assigned. These tables miss some clones; where compared with another copy, unresolved V genes account for less than half of the shortfall, and the remainder is unexplained. In all, the sample holds some 50,000 clones, and 80% to 85% of those were seen once. Together, the top ten hold 5% to 6.5% of the sample. The sequencing used peripheral blood mononuclear cells, collected before stem cell transplant. The receptors come from a man aged 55 to 69 with myelodysplastic syndrome. Some clones in this sample may be carry-over from other donors' samples.

The rearrangement links TRBV28 to TRBJ2-3; 10 nucleotides agree with TRBD1. There are 14 residues in the CDR3. The germline gives CDR1 MDHEN, CDR2 SYDVKM. V trimming: 8 bases; J trimming: 3 bases; junction bases outside the gene matches: 5. This CDR3 reads CASETGGITDTQYF. CDR3 nucleotides: TGTGCCAGCGAGACAGGGGGCATAACAGATACGCAGTATTTT.

In DNA form, the CDR3 reads TGTGCCTCCCAGGGGCCGCGCCCTCAGCCCCAGCATTTT. Translating it yields CASQGPRPQPQHF. The rearrangement uses TRBV28 and TRBJ1-5, with D possibly TRBD1 on 6 matching bases. Germline assignment: CDR1 MDHEN and CDR2 SYDVKM. This CDR3 comprises 13 residues. The V and J ends lost 11 bases and 6 bases respectively, with 17 bases between them.

This rearrangement joins TRBV6-1 to TRBJ1-2; no definite D call. The CDR3 spans 14 residues. CDR1 is MNHNS and CDR2 is SASEGT in the germline V gene. V lost 7 bases to trimming and J lost 2 bases, with 14 bases between them. The CDR3: CASTEGPTNYGYTF. DNA for the CDR3: TGTGCCAGCACCGAAGGGCCGACCAACTATGGCTACACCTTC.

The chain combines TRBV5-6 with TRBJ1-5; D unclear. Germline-derived CDR1 and CDR2 are SGHDT and YYEEEE. The CDR3 is 15 amino acids. V was shortened by 0 bases and J by 0 bases, with 7 bases between the two germline ends. In DNA, the CDR3 is TGTGCCAGCAGCTTGGACGGGTATAGCAATCAGCCCCAGCATTTT. It translates to CASSLDGYSNQPQHF.

The genes are TRBV7-9 and TRBJ2-4; 8 nucleotides line up with TRBD1. CDR3 length: 16 residues. Germline V gene data show CDR1 as SEHNR and CDR2 as FQNEAQ (reference sequence). Trimming cost V 5 bases and J 0 bases; bases outside gene matches: 6. This CDR3 is CASSPGQGLAKNIQYF. The CDR3 bases are TGTGCCAGCAGCCCAGGACAGGGCCTAGCCAAAAACATTCAGTACTTC.

This clone was detected a few times. V usage is TRBV6-1 and J usage is TRBJ1-1; no reliable D call. The CDR3 contains 11 residues. CDR1 MNHNS and CDR2 SASEGT come from the germline V gene. V lost 8 bases and J lost 1, with 5 bases in between. DNA for the CDR3: TGTGCCAGCTACAAGAACACTGAAGCTTTCTTT. Encoded protein: CASYKNTEAFF.

The chain couples TRBV5-4 to TRBJ1-2; 10 nucleotides agree with TRBD1. V shed 4 bases and J 2 bases; nucleotides not matched to a gene: 5. This CDR3 is 15 amino acids long. Germline V gives CDR1 SGHNT, CDR2 YYREEE (reference sequence). The CDR3 region is CASSRETGGNYGYTF. The CDR3 DNA follows: TGTGCCAGCAGCAGAGAGACAGGGGGCAACTATGGCTACACCTTC.

This chain connects TRBV6-4 to TRBJ1-6, with 10 bases identical to TRBD1. With 7 bases clipped from V and 4 bases from J, the junction kept 13 bases outside the gene matches. The CDR3 contains 18 residues. From germline, CDR1 is MRHNA and CDR2 SNTAGT. CDR3 sequence reads: CASKRVSDRGPYNSPLHF. DNA of the CDR3: TGTGCCAGCAAAAGGGTGAGTGACAGGGGGCCTTATAATTCACCCCTCCACTTT.

This clone has more than one count but fewer than ten. This chain uses TRBV7-2 with TRBJ1-2, with D perhaps TRBD1 (5 bases). V shed 5 bases and J shed 5 bases, with 18 bases lying between them. The germline gives CDR1 SGHTA, CDR2 FQGNSA. This CDR3 has 15 residues. CDR3 nucleotides: TGTGCCAGCAGCCTAGAGGCAGGGTGGAGATATGGCTACACCTTC. Protein sequence: CASSLEAGWRYGYTF.